Listed here are 18 T cell receptor beta chains from one sample, sequenced in a study of beta chain features in type 1 diabetes. Study-level results: Researchers report that Type 1 diabetes patients had moderately but significantly shorter TCRB CDR3s across all four CD4+ subsets.

The antigens of these receptors remain unknown. cDNA synthesis used the whole RNA isolate, giving expressed TCRB sequences. Using immunoSEQ multiplex PCR, the repertoire was profiled, and TCRdb retains in-frame clones only, with some absent. The sample consists of 600,000 to 700,000 clones, around an eighth of them appearing once. The sequencing sample was made of naive CD4+ T cells from blood. The receptor source for this set is a man aged 18 to 30 with type 1 diabetes.

This clone was counted between two and nine times. The genes are TRBV4-2 and TRBJ2-7, with a tentative D call TRBD2 (6 bases). Germline V gene sequence: CDR1 LGHNA, CDR2 YNFKEQ. V shed 0 bases and J shed 0 bases, with 18 bases lying between them. The CDR3 has 18 amino acids. The CDR3 spells CASSQDLGGAPTSYEQYF. CDR3 bases: TGTGCCAGCAGCCAAGATCTTGGAGGGGCGCCTACCTCCTACGAGCAGTACTTC.

This clone was recorded a few times. CDR3: CASSQVVVSGTYVNEKLFF. The CDR3, as DNA: TGCGCCAGCAGCCAAGTCGTCGTGAGTGGAACCTACGTGAATGAAAAACTGTTTTTT. The chain links TRBV4-1 to TRBJ1-4; D unresolved. V lost 1 base and J lost 5, with 23 bases in between. The CDR3 length is 19 residues. CDR1 and CDR2 (germline): MGHRA, YSYEKL.

The CDR3 is CASSGRLAQEQYF. CDR3 DNA: TGTGCCAGCAGTGGCCGACTAGCCCAAGAGCAGTACTTC. The chain combines TRBV2 with TRBJ2-7, with 7 positions matching TRBD2. CDR3 length: 13 residues. Germline V lookup: CDR1 SNHLY, CDR2 FYNNEI. V gave up 4 bases and J gave up 7 bases; unmatched junction bases: 7. The entire variable domain, with the rest obtained from reference TRBV2 and TRBJ2-7, is as follows: EPEVTQTPSHQVTQMGQEVILRCVPISNHLYFYWYRQILGQKVEFLVSFYNNEISEKSEIFDDQFSVERPDGSNFTLKIRSTKLEDSAMYFCASSGRLAQEQYFGPGTRLTVT.

This clone was counted between two and nine times. This chain links TRBV11-2 with TRBJ2-5; D remains ambiguous. This CDR3 is built from 14 residues. V was cut by 2 bases and J by 2 bases, with 9 bases left in between. CDR1 is SGHAT and CDR2 is FQNNGV in the germline V gene. This CDR3 reads CASSLPVEQETQYF. CDR3 nucleotides: TGTGCCAGCAGCTTACCTGTAGAGCAAGAGACCCAGTACTTC.

This rearrangement joins TRBV18 to TRBJ1-1; D remains ambiguous. The V end lost 3 bases, the J end lost 6 bases, and 5 bases lay between the germline ends. Per the germline V gene, CDR1 is KGHSH and CDR2 is LQKENI. The CDR3 is made up of 11 amino acids. DNA of the CDR3: TGTGCCAGCTCACCGATCCCTGAAGCTTTCTTT. Its translation is CASSPIPEAFF.

The chain uses TRBV5-1 and TRBJ2-5; D not certain. The V gene lost 0 bases and the J gene lost 2 bases, with 5 bases spanning the gap. Germline-derived CDR1 and CDR2 are SGHRS and YFSETQ. The CDR3 covers 13 residues. The DNA for the CDR3 is TGCGCCAGCAGCTTGGCCCATCAAGAGACCCAGTACTTC. Amino acid sequence: CASSLAHQETQYF.

V gene TRBV2 combines with J gene TRBJ1-1; D uncertain. Trimming took 2 bases from V and 4 from J, leaving 11 bases between them. This CDR3 is built from 14 residues. The germline V gene encodes CDR1 SNHLY and CDR2 FYNNEI. The CDR3 here is CASSEREDATEAFF. The CDR3, as DNA: TGTGCCAGCAGTGAAAGGGAGGACGCCACTGAAGCTTTCTTT.

Only a few counts were recorded for this clone. This chain links TRBV5-1 with TRBJ2-3; 7 positions agree with TRBD1. V was clipped by 1 base and J by 2 bases; unmatched bases: 10. The CDR3 length is 17 residues. Looked up from germline, CDR1 is SGHRS and CDR2 is YFSETQ. The CDR3 DNA reads as TGCGCCAGCAGCTTGAGCAGGACAGGAGATAACACAGATACGCAGTATTTT. It encodes CASSLSRTGDNTDTQYF.

The chain carries TRBV30 and TRBJ2-1; 7 bases are a match to TRBD2. Losses at the gene ends were 8 bases for V and 9 bases for J; bases not matched to a gene: 7. The CDR3 loop spans 11 amino acids. Germline V gives CDR1 GTSNPN, CDR2 SVGIG (reference sequence). This CDR3 is CAREAGGEQFF. Here the CDR3 DNA reads TGTGCCCGGGAGGCCGGGGGTGAGCAGTTCTTC.

V usage is TRBV7-3 and J usage is TRBJ1-6, with 8 bases fitting TRBD1. There are 15 residues in the CDR3. The J segment lost 9 bases and the V segment lost 2 bases, leaving 6 bases of the junction unmatched. CDR1 SGHTA and CDR2 FQGTGA come from the germline V gene. CDR3 nucleotide sequence: TGTGCCAGCAGCTTACTTGGACAGGGTGGTTCACCCCTCCACTTT. Translation gives CASSLLGQGGSPLHF.

This clone occurred a few times. This chain uses TRBV5-4 with TRBJ2-7; D not resolved. Trimming stripped 2 bases from V and 3 bases from J, with 12 bases between. The CDR3 has 14 residues. The germline V gene encodes CDR1 SGHNT and CDR2 YYREEE (reference sequence). CDR3 amino acids: CASSFLTENYEQYF. CDR3 DNA sequence: TGTGCCAGCAGCTTCCTTACAGAAAACTACGAGCAGTACTTC.

This clone was counted between two and nine times. The chain couples TRBV28 to TRBJ2-5; possible D gene TRBD2, 7 bases. Germline V gene lookup returns CDR1 MDHEN and CDR2 SYDVKM. The CDR3 totals 11 residues. CDR3 protein: CGTRGRETQYF. Here the CDR3 DNA reads TGTGGGACTAGGGGGAGGGAGACCCAGTACTTC. Drawing the rest from reference TRBV28 and TRBJ2-5, the complete variable domain is DVKVTQSSRYLVKRTGEKVFLECVQDMDHENMFWYRQDPGLGLRLIYFSYDVKMKEKGDIPEGYSVSREKKERFSLILESASTNQTSMYLCGTRGRETQYFGPGTRLLVL.

A note on this clone: Other DNA sequences in this specimen translate into the identical CDR3. The CDR3 DNA is TGTGCCAGCACCCTTGGACAGGGGAATCAGCCCCAGCATTTT. Translating gives CASTLGQGNQPQHF. The chain uses TRBV2 and TRBJ1-5; 9 nucleotides agree with TRBD1. CDR1 is SNHLY and CDR2 is FYNNEI in the germline V gene. J lost 4 bases, V lost 7 bases, and 5 bases had no gene match. The CDR3 loop spans 14 amino acids.

This clone occurred a few times. This chain joins TRBV30 and TRBJ2-3; the D gene is possibly TRBD1 (6 bases). The germline CDR1 and CDR2 sequences are GTSNPN and SVGIG (reference sequence). Trimming removed 2 bases from V and 0 bases from J, with 12 bases in between. The length of the CDR3 is 15 residues. CDR3 sequence: CAWSRQATSTDTQYF. In nucleotides, the CDR3 is TGTGCCTGGAGTAGACAGGCCACCAGCACAGATACGCAGTATTTT.

This clone came up a few times. The chain combines TRBV4-1 with TRBJ2-6; no firm D call. The CDR3 runs 16 residues. Germline-derived CDR1 and CDR2 are MGHRA and YSYEKL. Trimming shortened V by 4 bases and J by 0 bases, and 10 bases separated the two germline ends. CDR3 protein: CASSLNKVSGANVLTF. In DNA, the CDR3 is TGCGCCAGCAGCCTCAATAAGGTCTCTGGGGCCAACGTCCTGACTTTC.

V and J are TRBV15 and TRBJ2-7; possibly TRBD1 or TRBD2 for D (5 bases each). The V end lost 3 bases, the J end lost 1 base, and 16 bases lay between the germline ends. The germline CDR1 and CDR2 sequences are LNHNV and YYDKDF (reference sequence). The CDR3 has 16 amino acids. The CDR3 DNA reads as TGTGCCACCAGCAGTATGGGGCTGGAGGATTCCTACGAGCAGTACTTC. It codes for CATSSMGLEDSYEQYF.

This clone turned up a few times. This sequence joins TRBV4-1 and TRBJ1-2; 8 bases are shared with TRBD1. Germline loops: CDR1 MGHRA, CDR2 YSYEKL. Losses at the gene ends were 4 bases for V and 1 base for J; bases not matched to a gene: 14. This CDR3 is 18 amino acids long. The CDR3 sequence is CASSPLGTGTSNNYGYTF. CDR3 coding DNA: TGCGCCAGCAGCCCCTTGGGGACAGGCACCTCAAATAACTATGGCTACACCTTC.

The gene calls are TRBV27 and TRBJ2-3; D gene unclear. The germline V gene encodes CDR1 MNHEY and CDR2 SMNVEV (reference sequence). This CDR3 spans 13 amino acids. V lost 2 bases to trimming and J lost 3 bases, with 6 bases between them. This CDR3 is CASSLKGTDTQYF. The CDR3 DNA reads as TGTGCCAGCAGTTTAAAAGGGACAGATACGCAGTATTTT.